A single T cell receptor (beta chain) is shown here with its context. Its antigen remains unknown. Single viable CD3+CD4+CD8-CD45RO+ cells were sorted as the memory CD4+ T cells. CMV serostatus came from serum IgG against pp150, pp28, p38, p52. After thawing, CD4+ T cells were positively selected. This record comes from a study of memory CD4+ T cells and cytomegalovirus serostatus. Study context: This sample comes from healthy Belgian adults, about 10 CMV seropositive, approximately 25 seronegative. Broader study findings: About 40% of the roughly 160 known CMV-associated TCRbeta sequences appeared in CD4+ memory.

Clones were read by immunoSEQ multiplex PCR, and TCRdb kept only the in-frame ones, dropping some. The sample comprises almost 45,000 clones, around three quarters of which are singletons, and 1.1% rests with the top ten. Per the germline V gene, CDR1 is LNHDA and CDR2 is SQIVND (reference sequence). The ends were cut back, 4 bases at V and 7 bases at J, with 13 bases in the middle. This CDR3 is built from 14 residues. The sequence came from an adult in good health and CMV-seronegative. The sample taken for sequencing was memory CD4+ T cells from blood. The chain carries TRBV19 and TRBJ1-4; weak D call: TRBD1 (5 bases). CDR3 sequence (DNA): TGTGCCAGTAGTACACCGACCGGGGGTGAAAAACTGTTTTTT. This sequence encodes CASSTPTGGEKLFF.